This T cell receptor (beta chain) was sequenced for a study of neurological immune-mediated disorders. Study in general: Multiple sclerosis patients numbered roughly 35, of whom around 30 were relapsing-remitting and 3 secondary progressive.

Germline V lookup: CDR1 DFQATT, CDR2 SNEGSKA (reference sequence). The CDR3 is 13 amino acids. V was shortened by 4 bases and J by 5 bases, with 15 bases between the two germline ends. TCRdb recomputed calls from the 5' RACE reads with MiXCR, one row per CDR3 protein. This table holds approximately 60,000 distinct CDR3 sequences, approximately 4% found once. In this sample, this clonotype turned up many times. The source material was PBMCs. The chain links TRBV20-1 to TRBJ2-7; D possibly corresponds to TRBD2 (6 bases). The sequence was obtained from a man in his fifties with multiple sclerosis. CDR3 protein: CSATVELANEQYF. The CDR3 bases are TGCAGTGCTACCGTGGAACTAGCAAACGAGCAGTACTTC.